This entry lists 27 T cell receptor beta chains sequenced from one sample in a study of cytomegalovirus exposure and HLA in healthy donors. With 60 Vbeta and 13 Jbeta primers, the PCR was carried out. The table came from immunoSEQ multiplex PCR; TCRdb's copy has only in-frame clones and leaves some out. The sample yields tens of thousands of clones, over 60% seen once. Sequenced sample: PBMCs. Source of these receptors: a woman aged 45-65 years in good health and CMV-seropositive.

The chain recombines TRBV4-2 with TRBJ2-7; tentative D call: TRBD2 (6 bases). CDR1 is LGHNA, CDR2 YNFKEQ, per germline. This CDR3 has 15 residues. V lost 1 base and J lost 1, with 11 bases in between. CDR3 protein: CASSQGVGGSYEQYF. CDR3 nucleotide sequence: TGTGCCAGCAGCCAAGGAGTGGGGGGATCCTACGAGCAGTACTTC.

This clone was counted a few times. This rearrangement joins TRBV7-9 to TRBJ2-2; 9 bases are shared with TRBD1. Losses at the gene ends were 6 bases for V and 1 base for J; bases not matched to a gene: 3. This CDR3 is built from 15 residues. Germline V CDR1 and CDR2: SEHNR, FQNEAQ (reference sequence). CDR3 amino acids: CASRGTGKNTGELFF. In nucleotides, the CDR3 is TGTGCCAGCAGGGGGACAGGGAAGAACACCGGGGAGCTGTTTTTT.

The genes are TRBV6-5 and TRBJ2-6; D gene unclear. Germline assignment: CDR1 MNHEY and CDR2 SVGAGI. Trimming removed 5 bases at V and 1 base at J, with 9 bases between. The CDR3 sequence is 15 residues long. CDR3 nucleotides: TGTGCCAGCAGTCCACTCTGGTCTGGGGCCAACGTCCTGACTTTC. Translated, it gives CASSPLWSGANVLTF.

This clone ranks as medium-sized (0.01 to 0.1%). CDR3 region: CASSESAGDRGHEQYF. CDR3 bases: TGTGCCAGCAGTGAATCAGCCGGAGACCGAGGGCACGAGCAGTACTTC. The gene calls are TRBV6-1 and TRBJ2-7; D is possibly TRBD2 (5 bases). This CDR3 has 16 residues. V was cut by 2 bases and J by 5 bases, with 19 bases left in between. Per the germline V gene, CDR1 is MNHNS and CDR2 is SASEGT.

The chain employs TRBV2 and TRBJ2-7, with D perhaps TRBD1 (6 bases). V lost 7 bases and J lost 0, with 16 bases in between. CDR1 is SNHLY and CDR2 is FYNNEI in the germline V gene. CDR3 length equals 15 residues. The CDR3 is CASTAGAGLSYEQYF. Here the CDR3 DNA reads TGTGCCAGCACCGCAGGGGCAGGCCTCTCCTACGAGCAGTACTTC. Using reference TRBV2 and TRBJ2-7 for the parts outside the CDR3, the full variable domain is EPEVTQTPSHQVTQMGQEVILRCVPISNHLYFYWYRQILGQKVEFLVSFYNNEISEKSEIFDDQFSVERPDGSNFTLKIRSTKLEDSAMYFCASTAGAGLSYEQYFGPGTRLTVT.

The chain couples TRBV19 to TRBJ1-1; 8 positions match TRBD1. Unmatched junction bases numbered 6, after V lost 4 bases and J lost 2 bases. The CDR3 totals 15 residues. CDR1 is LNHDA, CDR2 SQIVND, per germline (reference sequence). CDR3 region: CASSKAGGPNTEAFF. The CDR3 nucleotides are TGTGCCAGTAGTAAGGCAGGGGGCCCCAACACTGAAGCTTTCTTT.

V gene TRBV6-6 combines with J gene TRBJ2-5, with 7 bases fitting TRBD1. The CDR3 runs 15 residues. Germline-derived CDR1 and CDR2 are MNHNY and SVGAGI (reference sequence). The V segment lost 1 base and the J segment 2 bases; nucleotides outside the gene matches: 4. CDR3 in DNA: TGTGCCAGCAGTTACTTGGGACAGCAGCAAGAGACCCAGTACTTC. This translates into CASSYLGQQQETQYF.

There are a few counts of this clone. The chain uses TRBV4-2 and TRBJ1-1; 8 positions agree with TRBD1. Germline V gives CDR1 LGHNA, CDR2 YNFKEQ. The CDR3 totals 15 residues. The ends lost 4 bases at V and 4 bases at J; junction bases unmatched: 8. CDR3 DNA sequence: TGTGCCAGCAGCCTGGACAGGGCAGGGGGCACTGAAGCTTTCTTT. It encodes CASSLDRAGGTEAFF.

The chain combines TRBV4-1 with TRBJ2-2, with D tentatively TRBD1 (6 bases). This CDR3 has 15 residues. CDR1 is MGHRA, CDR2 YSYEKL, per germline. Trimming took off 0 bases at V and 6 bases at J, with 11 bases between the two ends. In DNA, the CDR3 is TGCGCCAGCAGCCAAGAGGGACAAGCGTCCGGGGAGCTGTTTTTT. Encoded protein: CASSQEGQASGELFF.

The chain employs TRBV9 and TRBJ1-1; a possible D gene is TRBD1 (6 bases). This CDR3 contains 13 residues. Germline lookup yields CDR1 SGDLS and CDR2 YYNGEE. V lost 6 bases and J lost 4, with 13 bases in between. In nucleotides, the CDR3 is TGTGCCAGCACCTCAGGGGTGGGCACTGAAGCTTTCTTT. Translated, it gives CASTSGVGTEAFF.

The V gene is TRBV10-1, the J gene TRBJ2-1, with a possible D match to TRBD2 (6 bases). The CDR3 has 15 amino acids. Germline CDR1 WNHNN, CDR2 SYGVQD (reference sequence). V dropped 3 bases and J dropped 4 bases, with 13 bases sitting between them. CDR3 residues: CASSDVVGTYNEQFF. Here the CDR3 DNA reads TGCGCCAGCAGTGATGTCGTCGGGACTTACAATGAGCAGTTCTTC.

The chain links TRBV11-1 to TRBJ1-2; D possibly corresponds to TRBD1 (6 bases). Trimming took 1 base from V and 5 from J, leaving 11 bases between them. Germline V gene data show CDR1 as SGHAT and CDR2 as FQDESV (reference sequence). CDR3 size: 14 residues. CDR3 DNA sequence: TGTGCCAGCAGCTTAGGTCTCCAGGGGTATGGCTACACCTTC. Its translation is CASSLGLQGYGYTF.

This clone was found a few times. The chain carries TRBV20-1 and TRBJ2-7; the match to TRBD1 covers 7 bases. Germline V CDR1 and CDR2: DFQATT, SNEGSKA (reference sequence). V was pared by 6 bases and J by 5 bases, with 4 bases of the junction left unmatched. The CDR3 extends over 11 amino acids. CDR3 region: CSAKQGNEQYF. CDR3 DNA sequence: TGCAGTGCGAAACAGGGGAACGAGCAGTACTTC.

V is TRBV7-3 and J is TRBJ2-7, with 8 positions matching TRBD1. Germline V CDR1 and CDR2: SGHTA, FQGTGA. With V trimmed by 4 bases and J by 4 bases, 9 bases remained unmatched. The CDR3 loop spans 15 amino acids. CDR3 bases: TGTGCCAGCAGCTCCGACGGGACAGGCGGTTACGAGCAGTACTTC. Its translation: CASSSDGTGGYEQYF.

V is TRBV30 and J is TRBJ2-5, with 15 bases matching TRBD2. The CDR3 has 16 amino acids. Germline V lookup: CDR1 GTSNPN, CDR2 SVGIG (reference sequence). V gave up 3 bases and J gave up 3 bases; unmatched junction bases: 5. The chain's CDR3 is CAWRWTSGGAEETQYF. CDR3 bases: TGTGCCTGGAGGTGGACTAGCGGGGGGGCTGAAGAGACCCAGTACTTC.

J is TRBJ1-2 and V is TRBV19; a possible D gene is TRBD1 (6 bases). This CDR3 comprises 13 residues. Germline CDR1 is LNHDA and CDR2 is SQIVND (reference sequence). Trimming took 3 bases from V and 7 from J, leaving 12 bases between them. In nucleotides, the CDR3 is TGTGCCAGTAGTATGGGGGGGGCGACTGGCTACACCTTC. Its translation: CASSMGGATGYTF.

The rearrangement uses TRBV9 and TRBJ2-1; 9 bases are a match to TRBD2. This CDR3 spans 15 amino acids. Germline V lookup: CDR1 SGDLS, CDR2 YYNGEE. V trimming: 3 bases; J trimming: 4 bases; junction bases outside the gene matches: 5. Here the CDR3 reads CASSERGDQYNEQFF. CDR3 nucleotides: TGTGCCAGCAGCGAGCGGGGGGACCAATACAATGAGCAGTTCTTC.

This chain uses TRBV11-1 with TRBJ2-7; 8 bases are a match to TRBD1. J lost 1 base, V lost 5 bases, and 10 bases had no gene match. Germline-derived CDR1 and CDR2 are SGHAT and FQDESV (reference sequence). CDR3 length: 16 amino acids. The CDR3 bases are TGTGCCAGCAGCCCCGGTTCGGGACAGGTTTCCTACGAGCAGTACTTC. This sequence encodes CASSPGSGQVSYEQYF.

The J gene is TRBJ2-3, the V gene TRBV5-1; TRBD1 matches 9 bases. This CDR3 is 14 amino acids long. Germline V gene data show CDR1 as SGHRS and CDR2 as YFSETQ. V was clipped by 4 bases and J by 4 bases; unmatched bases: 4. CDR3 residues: CASSEGQGPDTQYF. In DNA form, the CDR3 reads TGCGCCAGCAGCGAGGGACAGGGTCCAGATACGCAGTATTTT.

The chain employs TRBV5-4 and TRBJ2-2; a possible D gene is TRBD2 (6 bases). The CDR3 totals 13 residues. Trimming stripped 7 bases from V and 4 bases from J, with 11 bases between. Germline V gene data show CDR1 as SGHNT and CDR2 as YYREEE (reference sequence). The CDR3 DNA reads TGTGCCAGCGCCTCCGGGAGCACCGGGGAGCTGTTTTTT. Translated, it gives CASASGSTGELFF. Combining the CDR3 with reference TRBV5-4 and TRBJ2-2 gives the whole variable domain ETGVTQSPTHLIKTRGQQVTLRCSSQSGHNTVSWYQQALGQGPQFIFQYYREEENGRGNFPPRFSGLQFPNYSSELNVNALELDDSALYLCASASGSTGELFFGEGSRLTVL.

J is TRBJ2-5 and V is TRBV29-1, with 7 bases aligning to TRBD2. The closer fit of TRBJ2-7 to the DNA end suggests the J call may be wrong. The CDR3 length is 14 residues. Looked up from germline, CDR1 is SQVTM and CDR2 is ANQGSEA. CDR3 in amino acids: CSVESGESSYEQYF. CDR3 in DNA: TGCAGCGTTGAAAGCGGGGAGAGCTCCTACGAGCAGTACTTC.

In nucleotides, the CDR3 is TGTGCCAGCAGCTTGGCCGGGCAGGGCCTCCACTACGAGCAGTACTTC. Translating gives CASSLAGQGLHYEQYF. V gene TRBV5-4 combines with J gene TRBJ2-7; D may be TRBD1 (5 bases). Germline values: CDR1 SGHNT, CDR2 YYREEE (reference sequence). The CDR3 is made up of 16 amino acids. V lost 0 bases, J lost 3 bases, and 16 bases lay in between.

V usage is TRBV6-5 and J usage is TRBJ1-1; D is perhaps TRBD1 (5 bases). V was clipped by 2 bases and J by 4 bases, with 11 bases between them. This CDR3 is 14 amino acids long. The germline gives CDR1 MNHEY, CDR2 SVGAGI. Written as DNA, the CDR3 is TGTGCCAGCAGTTACGGCAGGGTGGGCACTGAAGCTTTCTTT. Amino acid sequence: CASSYGRVGTEAFF.

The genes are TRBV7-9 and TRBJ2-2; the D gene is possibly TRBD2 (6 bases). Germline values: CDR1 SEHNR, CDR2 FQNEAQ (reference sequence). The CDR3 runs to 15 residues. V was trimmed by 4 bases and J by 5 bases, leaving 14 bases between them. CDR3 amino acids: CASSSWTGRTGELFF. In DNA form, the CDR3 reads TGTGCCAGCAGCTCCTGGACGGGGAGGACCGGGGAGCTGTTTTTT.

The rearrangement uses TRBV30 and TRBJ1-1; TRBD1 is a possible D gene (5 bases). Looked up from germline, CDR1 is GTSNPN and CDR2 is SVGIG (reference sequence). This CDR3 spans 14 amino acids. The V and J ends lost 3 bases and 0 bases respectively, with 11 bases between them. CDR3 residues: CAWRAGFMNTEAFF. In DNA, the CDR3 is TGTGCCTGGAGGGCAGGGTTCATGAACACTGAAGCTTTCTTT. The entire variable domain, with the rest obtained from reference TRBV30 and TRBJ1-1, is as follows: SQTIHQWPATLVQPVGSPLSLECTVEGTSNPNLYWYRQAAGRGLQLLFYSVGIGQISSEVPQNLSASRPQDRQFILSSKKLLLSDSGFYLCAWRAGFMNTEAFFGQGTRLTVV.

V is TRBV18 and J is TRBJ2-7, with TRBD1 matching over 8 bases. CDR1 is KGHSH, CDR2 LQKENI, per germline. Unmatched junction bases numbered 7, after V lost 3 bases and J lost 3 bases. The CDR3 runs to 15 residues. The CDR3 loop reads CASSPVSTGDYEQYF. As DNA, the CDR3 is TGTGCCAGCTCACCCGTCTCGACAGGGGACTACGAGCAGTACTTC.

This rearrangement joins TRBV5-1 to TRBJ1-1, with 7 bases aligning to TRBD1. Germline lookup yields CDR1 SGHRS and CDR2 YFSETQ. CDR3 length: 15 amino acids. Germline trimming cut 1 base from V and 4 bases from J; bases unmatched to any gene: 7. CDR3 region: CASSLTGAAFTEAFF. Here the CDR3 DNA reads TGCGCCAGCAGCTTGACAGGGGCCGCCTTCACTGAAGCTTTCTTT. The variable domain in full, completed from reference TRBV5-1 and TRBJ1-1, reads KAGVTQTPRYLIKTRGQQVTLSCSPISGHRSVSWYQQTPGQGLQFLFEYFSETQRNKGNFPGRFSGRQFSNSRSEMNVSTLELGDSALYLCASSLTGAAFTEAFFGQGTRLTVV.